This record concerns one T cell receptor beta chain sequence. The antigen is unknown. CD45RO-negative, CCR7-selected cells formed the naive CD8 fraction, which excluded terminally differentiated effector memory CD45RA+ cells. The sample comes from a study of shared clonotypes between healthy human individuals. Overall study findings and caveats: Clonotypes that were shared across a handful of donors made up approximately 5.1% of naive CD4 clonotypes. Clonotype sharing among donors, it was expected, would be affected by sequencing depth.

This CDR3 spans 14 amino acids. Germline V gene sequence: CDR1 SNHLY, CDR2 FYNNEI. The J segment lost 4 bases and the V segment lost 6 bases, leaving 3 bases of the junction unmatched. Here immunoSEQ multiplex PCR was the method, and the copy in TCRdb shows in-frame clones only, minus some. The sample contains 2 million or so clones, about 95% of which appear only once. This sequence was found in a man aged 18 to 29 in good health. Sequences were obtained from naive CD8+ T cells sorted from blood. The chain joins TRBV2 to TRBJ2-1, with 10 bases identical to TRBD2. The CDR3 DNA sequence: TGTGCCAGCAGATCGGGACTAGCGTACAATGAGCAGTTCTTC. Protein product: CASRSGLAYNEQFF.